This TCR beta chain was profiled in a study of blood T cell repertoires in COVID-19. Study-level background: The United States, Italy and Spain supplied acute and convalescent COVID-19 samples. PBMCs, B-cell-depleted T cells, or T cells were the source of the cDNA or gDNA that made up the material.

This CDR3 comprises 12 residues. Germline V gene lookup returns CDR1 SQVTM and CDR2 ANQGSEA. With V trimmed by 4 bases and J by 7 bases, 5 bases remained unmatched. This clone was observed once. In the source study's methods: For nucleated cells, counts were estimated from reference gene primer amplification. TCRdb keeps only in-frame clones here, not all; method: immunoSEQ multiplex PCR. The DNA gave D and trimming, while V, J and clone size come from that table. This sample has some 20,000 clones; 91% occur once, and the top ten carry about 4.1%. The receptor's source is a human donor in a cohort sampled during active COVID-19. Specimen: peripheral blood. The chain has TRBV29-1 and TRBJ1-2; 8 bases agree with TRBD1. The CDR3 DNA reads as TGCAGCGTTGGAACAGGGGGGGGTGGCTACACCTTC. Its translation: CSVGTGGGGYTF.